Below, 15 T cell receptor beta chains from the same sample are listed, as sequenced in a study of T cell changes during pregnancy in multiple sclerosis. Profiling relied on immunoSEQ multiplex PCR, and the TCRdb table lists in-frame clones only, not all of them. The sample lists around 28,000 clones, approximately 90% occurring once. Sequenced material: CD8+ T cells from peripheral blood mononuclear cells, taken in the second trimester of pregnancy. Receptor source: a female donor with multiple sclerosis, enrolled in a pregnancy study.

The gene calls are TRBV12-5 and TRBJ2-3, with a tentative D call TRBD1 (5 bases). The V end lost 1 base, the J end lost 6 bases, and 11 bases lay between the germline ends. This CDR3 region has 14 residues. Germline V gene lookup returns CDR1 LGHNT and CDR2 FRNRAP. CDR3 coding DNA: TGTGCTAGTGGTTTGGACCAACAGGTCGATACGCAGTATTTT. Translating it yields CASGLDQQVDTQYF.

The CDR3 DNA is TGTGCCAGCTCTCCGGGACAGGGGAGCTCCTACGAGCAGTACTTC. Translation: CASSPGQGSSYEQYF. The rearrangement links TRBV18 to TRBJ2-7; 10 bases fit TRBD1. Trimming at V came to 6 bases and at J to 0 bases, leaving 5 bases not matched to a gene. Germline CDR1 is KGHSH and CDR2 is LQKENI. The CDR3 covers 15 residues.

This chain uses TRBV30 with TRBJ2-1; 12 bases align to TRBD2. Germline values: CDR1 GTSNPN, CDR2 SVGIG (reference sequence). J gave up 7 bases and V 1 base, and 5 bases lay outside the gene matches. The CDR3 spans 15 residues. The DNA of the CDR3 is TGTGCCTGGAGTGGGACTAGCGGGACTTATAATGAGCAGTTCTTC. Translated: CAWSGTSGTYNEQFF. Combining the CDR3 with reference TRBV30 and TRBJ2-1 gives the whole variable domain SQTIHQWPATLVQPVGSPLSLECTVEGTSNPNLYWYRQAAGRGLQLLFYSVGIGQISSEVPQNLSASRPQDRQFILSSKKLLLSDSGFYLCAWSGTSGTYNEQFFGPGTRLTVL.

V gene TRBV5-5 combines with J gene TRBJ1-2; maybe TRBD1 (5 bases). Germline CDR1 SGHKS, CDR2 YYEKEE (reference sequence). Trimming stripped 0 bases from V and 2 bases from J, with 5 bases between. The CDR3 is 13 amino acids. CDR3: CASSLAGNYGYTF. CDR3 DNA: TGTGCCAGCAGCTTGGCAGGGAACTATGGCTACACCTTC.

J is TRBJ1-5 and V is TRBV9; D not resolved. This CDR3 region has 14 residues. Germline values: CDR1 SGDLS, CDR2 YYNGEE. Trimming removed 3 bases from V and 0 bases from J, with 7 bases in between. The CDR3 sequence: CASSAGNSNQPQHF. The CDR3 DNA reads TGTGCCAGCAGCGCGGGGAATAGCAATCAGCCCCAGCATTTT.

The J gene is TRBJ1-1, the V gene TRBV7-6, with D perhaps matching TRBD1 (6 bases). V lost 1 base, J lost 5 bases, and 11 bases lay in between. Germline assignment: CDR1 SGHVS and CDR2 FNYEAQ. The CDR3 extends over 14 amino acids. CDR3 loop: CASSLGGPGTEAFF. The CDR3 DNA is TGTGCCAGCAGCTTAGGGGGGCCGGGGACTGAAGCTTTCTTT.

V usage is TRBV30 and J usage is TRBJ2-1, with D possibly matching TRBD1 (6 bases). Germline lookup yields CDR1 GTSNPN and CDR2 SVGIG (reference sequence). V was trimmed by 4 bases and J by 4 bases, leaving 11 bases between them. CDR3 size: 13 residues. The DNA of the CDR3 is TGTGCCTGGACCCCAGGGGATTACAATGAGCAGTTCTTC. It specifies CAWTPGDYNEQFF.

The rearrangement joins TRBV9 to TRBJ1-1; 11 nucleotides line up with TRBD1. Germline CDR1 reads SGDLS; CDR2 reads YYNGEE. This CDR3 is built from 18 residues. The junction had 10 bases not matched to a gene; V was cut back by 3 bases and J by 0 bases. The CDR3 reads CASSERGQGDRVNTEAFF. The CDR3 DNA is TGTGCCAGCAGCGAGAGGGGACAGGGGGATCGGGTGAACACTGAAGCTTTCTTT.

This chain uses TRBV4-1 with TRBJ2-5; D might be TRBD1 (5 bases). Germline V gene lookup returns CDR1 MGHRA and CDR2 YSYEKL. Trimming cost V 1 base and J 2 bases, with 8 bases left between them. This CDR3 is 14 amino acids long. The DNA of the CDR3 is TGCGCCAGCAGCCAAGTGGGGCATCAAGAGACCCAGTACTTC. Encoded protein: CASSQVGHQETQYF.

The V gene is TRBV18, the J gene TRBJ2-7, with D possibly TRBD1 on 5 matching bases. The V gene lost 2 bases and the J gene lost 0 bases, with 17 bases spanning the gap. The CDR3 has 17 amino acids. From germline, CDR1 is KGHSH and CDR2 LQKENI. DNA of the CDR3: TGTGCCAGCTCACCAAAGAGCCGGCAGGGATTCTCCTACGAGCAGTACTTC. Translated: CASSPKSRQGFSYEQYF.

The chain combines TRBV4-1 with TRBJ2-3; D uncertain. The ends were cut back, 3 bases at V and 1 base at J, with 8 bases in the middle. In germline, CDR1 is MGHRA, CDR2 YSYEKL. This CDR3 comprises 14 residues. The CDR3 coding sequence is TGCGCCAGCAGCCAGCTAGAGGGCACAGATACGCAGTATTTT. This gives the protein CASSQLEGTDTQYF.

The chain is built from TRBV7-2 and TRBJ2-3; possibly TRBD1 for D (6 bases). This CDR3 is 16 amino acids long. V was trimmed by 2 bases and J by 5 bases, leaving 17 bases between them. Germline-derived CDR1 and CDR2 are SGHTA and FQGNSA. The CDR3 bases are TGTGCCAGCAGCTTATGGGAACAGGGATGGGAAGATACGCAGTATTTT. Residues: CASSLWEQGWEDTQYF.

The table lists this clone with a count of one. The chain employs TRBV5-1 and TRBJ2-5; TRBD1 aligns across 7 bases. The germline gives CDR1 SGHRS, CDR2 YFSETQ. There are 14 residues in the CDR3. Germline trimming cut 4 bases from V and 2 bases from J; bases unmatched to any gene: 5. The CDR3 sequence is CASSTGTEQETQYF. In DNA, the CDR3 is TGCGCCAGCAGCACCGGGACAGAACAAGAGACCCAGTACTTC.

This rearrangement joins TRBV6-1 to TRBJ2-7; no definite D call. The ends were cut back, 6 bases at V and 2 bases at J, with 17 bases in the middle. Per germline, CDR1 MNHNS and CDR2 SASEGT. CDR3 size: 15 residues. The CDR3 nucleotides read TGTGCCAGCAGGCCTACCGACTGGGTAACCTACGAGCAGTACTTC. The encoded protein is CASRPTDWVTYEQYF.

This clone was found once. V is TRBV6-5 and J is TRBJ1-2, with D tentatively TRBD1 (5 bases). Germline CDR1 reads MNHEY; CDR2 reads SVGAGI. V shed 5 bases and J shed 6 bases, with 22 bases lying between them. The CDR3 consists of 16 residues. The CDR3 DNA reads TGTGCCAGCAGTAACTTCCAGGGTGGCGGCGGGGATGGCTACACCTTC. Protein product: CASSNFQGGGGDGYTF.